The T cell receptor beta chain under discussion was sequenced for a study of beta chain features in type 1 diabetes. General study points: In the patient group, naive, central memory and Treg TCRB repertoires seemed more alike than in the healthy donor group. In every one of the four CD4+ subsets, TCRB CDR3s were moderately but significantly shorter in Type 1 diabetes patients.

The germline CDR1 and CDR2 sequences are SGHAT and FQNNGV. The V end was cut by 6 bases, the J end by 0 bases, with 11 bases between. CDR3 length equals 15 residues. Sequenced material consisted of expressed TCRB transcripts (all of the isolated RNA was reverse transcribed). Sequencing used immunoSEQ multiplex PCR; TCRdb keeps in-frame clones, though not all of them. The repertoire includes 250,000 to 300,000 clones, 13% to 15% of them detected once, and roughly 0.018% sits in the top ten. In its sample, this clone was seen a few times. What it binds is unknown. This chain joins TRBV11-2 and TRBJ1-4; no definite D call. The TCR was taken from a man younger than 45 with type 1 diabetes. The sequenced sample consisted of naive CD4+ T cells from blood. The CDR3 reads CASSFIQATNEKLFF. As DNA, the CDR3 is TGTGCCAGCAGTTTCATCCAGGCAACTAATGAAAAACTGTTTTTT.